This T cell receptor (beta chain) is drawn from a study of blood T cell repertoires in COVID-19. V lost 3 bases and J 0 bases, leaving 8 bases between the germline ends. This CDR3 is 14 amino acids long. Per the germline V gene, CDR1 is SGHNT and CDR2 is YENEEA. Using immunoSEQ multiplex PCR, the repertoire was profiled, and TCRdb retains in-frame clones only, with some absent. The sample carries fewer than 110,000 clones, approximately 91% recorded once. Sequenced: peripheral blood. The rearrangement uses TRBV11-3 and TRBJ1-2, with D perhaps matching TRBD1 (6 bases). The sequence was obtained from a man aged 50 or older with acute or convalescent COVID-19. In nucleotides, the CDR3 is TGTGCCAGCAGCTTCCGGGACACTAACTATGGCTACACCTTC. Protein product: CASSFRDTNYGYTF.